Presented here are 20 T cell receptor beta chains from one specimen sequenced in a study of naive and memory T cell subsets. Both TRBC1 and TRBC2 were covered by a beta constant-region primer of two equimolar oligonucleotides. TCRdb recomputed calls from the UMI-ligation and nested PCR reads with MiXCR, one row per CDR3 protein. The table records 75,000 to 85,000 distinct CDR3 sequences, about an eighth of them present only once. Specimen: central memory CD4+ T cells from blood. The receptors were sampled from a human donor in good health.

This clonotype came up a few times. The chain recombines TRBV5-6 with TRBJ2-5; the match to TRBD2 covers 7 bases. The CDR3 is made up of 14 amino acids. V shed 2 bases and J 5 bases; nucleotides not matched to a gene: 6. The germline V gene has CDR1 SGHDT and CDR2 YYEEEE. The chain's CDR3 is CASSLRQGGETQYF. In DNA, the CDR3 is TGTGCCAGCAGCTTAAGGCAGGGAGGGGAGACCCAGTACTTC.

This clonotype was recorded many times. This chain uses TRBV20-1 with TRBJ2-7; 9 nucleotides line up with TRBD1. Trimming removed 4 bases from V and 4 bases from J; junction bases left unmatched: 2. This CDR3 comprises 12 residues. Germline V gives CDR1 DFQATT, CDR2 SNEGSKA (reference sequence). The CDR3, as DNA: TGCAGTGCTAAGGACAGGGGATACGAGCAGTACTTC. This sequence encodes CSAKDRGYEQYF.

In this sample, this clonotype turned up a few times. CDR3 coding DNA: TGCGCCAGCAGCCAAGAACCGGGACAGCATCAGCCCCAGCATTTT. Its protein is CASSQEPGQHQPQHF. The chain combines TRBV5-1 with TRBJ1-5; 7 nucleotides match TRBD1. Germline trimming cut 4 bases from V and 5 bases from J; bases unmatched to any gene: 9. The CDR3 has 15 residues. From germline, CDR1 is SGHRS and CDR2 YFSETQ. Combining the CDR3 with reference TRBV5-1 and TRBJ1-5 gives the whole variable domain KAGVTQTPRYLIKTRGQQVTLSCSPISGHRSVSWYQQTPGQGLQFLFEYFSETQRNKGNFPGRFSGRQFSNSRSEMNVSTLELGDSALYLCASSQEPGQHQPQHFGDGTRLSIL.

V is TRBV5-4 and J is TRBJ1-1; TRBD1 might be the D (6 bases). The CDR3 totals 16 residues. Germline CDR1 and CDR2: SGHNT and YYREEE (reference sequence). Between the trimmed V and J ends, which lost 1 base and 2 bases, there was a span of 15 bases. The DNA for the CDR3 is TGTGCCAGCAGCTTGACCAGGGGTATCGTAAACACTGAAGCTTTCTTT. Amino acids: CASSLTRGIVNTEAFF.

The rearrangement joins TRBV20-1 to TRBJ1-2; D is possibly TRBD1 (5 bases). Trimming removed 2 bases from V and 0 bases from J, with 13 bases in between. Germline assignment: CDR1 DFQATT and CDR2 SNEGSKA (reference sequence). CDR3 length: 15 amino acids. The CDR3 protein is CSARPPGRANYGYTF. In DNA, the CDR3 is TGCAGTGCTAGACCCCCGGGACGGGCTAACTATGGCTACACCTTC.

The chain is built from TRBV29-1 and TRBJ2-5; D ambiguous. V was shortened by 2 bases and J by 2 bases, with 9 bases between the two germline ends. Germline CDR1 and CDR2: SQVTM and ANQGSEA. The CDR3 runs to 13 residues. The CDR3 nucleotides are TGCAGCGTTGAAAGGCAGAAACAAGAGACCCAGTACTTC. Its protein product is CSVERQKQETQYF.

This clonotype showed up just a few times. The V call is TRBV20-1, the J call TRBJ2-2; no definite D call. The CDR3 covers 15 residues. Deletions cut 2 bases from V and 6 bases from J, with 16 bases between. From germline, CDR1 is DFQATT and CDR2 SNEGSKA (reference sequence). In nucleotides, the CDR3 is TGCAGTGCTAGACCCACGCAGCCTAAGTCCGGGGAGCTGTTTTTT. Protein product: CSARPTQPKSGELFF.

The chain is built from TRBV28 and TRBJ1-2, with D unresolved. CDR3 length: 14 residues. V lost 5 bases and J lost 5, with 15 bases in between. Germline CDR1 is MDHEN and CDR2 is SYDVKM. The CDR3 DNA is TGTGCCAGCAGTACCCTGGGAAGGTCTTATGGCTACACCTTC. Translating gives CASSTLGRSYGYTF.

The genes are TRBV29-1 and TRBJ1-1, with D possibly TRBD1 on 5 matching bases. There are 13 residues in the CDR3. V was shortened by 7 bases and J by 4 bases, with 16 bases between the two germline ends. The germline CDR1 and CDR2 sequences are SQVTM and ANQGSEA. CDR3 bases: TGCAGCGCCACTCCAGGGTTGATCACTGAAGCTTTCTTT. Translating it yields CSATPGLITEAFF.

The chain combines TRBV18 with TRBJ1-5, with D possibly being TRBD1 (5 bases). V lost 6 bases, J lost 6 bases, and 21 bases lay in between. The germline V gene has CDR1 KGHSH and CDR2 LQKENI. There are 16 residues in the CDR3. The CDR3 loop is CASSPTLGEGGQPQHF. In nucleotides, the CDR3 is TGTGCCAGCTCCCCGACTCTGGGGGAAGGTGGTCAGCCCCAGCATTTT. Full variable domain (rest looked up from reference TRBV18 and TRBJ1-5): NAGVMQNPRHLVRRRGQEARLRCSPMKGHSHVYWYRQLPEEGLKFMVYLQKENIIDESGMPKERFSAEFPKEGPSILRIQQVVRGDSAAYFCASSPTLGEGGQPQHFGDGTRLSIL.

This clonotype was counted ten times or more. This chain uses TRBV10-1 with TRBJ1-5; the D gene is possibly TRBD1 (5 bases). Germline V lookup: CDR1 WNHNN, CDR2 SYGVQD (reference sequence). The V end lost 11 bases, the J end lost 2 bases, and 13 bases lay between the germline ends. The CDR3 is 13 residues long. The CDR3 loop reads CALPPGGNQPQHF. DNA of the CDR3: TGCGCCTTGCCCCCGGGGGGCAATCAGCCCCAGCATTTT.

This clonotype was seen a handful of times. The chain carries TRBV7-9 and TRBJ1-3; no reliable D call. Deletions cut 4 bases from V and 4 bases from J, with 20 bases between. CDR3 length: 17 amino acids. Germline V gene lookup returns CDR1 SEHNR and CDR2 FQNEAQ (reference sequence). The CDR3, as DNA: TGTGCCAGCAGCTCTTACTCCGGAGCCATTTGGGGAAACACCATATATTTT. This sequence encodes CASSSYSGAIWGNTIYF.

This clonotype was picked up a small number of times. The CDR3 sequence: CASRGTSASTDTQYF. The CDR3 DNA follows: TGTGCCAGCAGGGGGACTAGCGCCAGCACAGATACGCAGTATTTT. The chain is built from TRBV6-4 and TRBJ2-3, with 10 bases matching TRBD2. V trimming: 6 bases; J trimming: 0 bases; junction bases outside the gene matches: 3. Germline-derived CDR1 and CDR2 are MRHNA and SNTAGT. This CDR3 contains 15 residues.

In this sample, this clonotype turned up many times. The chain is built from TRBV28 and TRBJ2-7; D is perhaps TRBD1 or TRBD2 (5 bases each). Germline CDR1 is MDHEN and CDR2 is SYDVKM. The CDR3 consists of 17 residues. V was pared by 1 base and J by 0 bases, with 16 bases between. DNA of the CDR3: TGTGCCAGCAGTTTATTAGCGACAGTAAGGAGCTCCTACGAGCAGTACTTC. Translating it yields CASSLLATVRSSYEQYF.

In this sample, this clonotype turned up a few times. The chain joins TRBV6-1 to TRBJ2-3, with D possibly TRBD2 on 6 matching bases. The CDR3 is 12 residues long. V lost 6 bases, J lost 4 bases, and 8 bases lay in between. Germline V gene data show CDR1 as MNHNS and CDR2 as SASEGT. CDR3 nucleotides: TGTGCCAGCAGCCCGGGAGCAGATACGCAGTATTTT. Its translation: CASSPGADTQYF.

This clonotype was picked up a small number of times. V is TRBV19 and J is TRBJ1-5; weak D call: TRBD1 (5 bases). This CDR3 spans 16 amino acids. Trimming removed 7 bases from V and 5 bases from J, with 21 bases in between. Germline CDR1 is LNHDA and CDR2 is SQIVND (reference sequence). CDR3 coding DNA: TGTGCCAGTACCTCCCACGGGGCGGGCAGGCATCAGCCCCAGCATTTT. Amino acid sequence: CASTSHGAGRHQPQHF.

This clonotype has ten or more counts. The chain couples TRBV6-5 to TRBJ1-6; 8 nucleotides align to TRBD1. CDR3 length equals 14 residues. Germline assignment: CDR1 MNHEY and CDR2 SVGAGI. After removal of 2 bases from V and 10 bases from J, the junction contained 4 bases not matched to a gene. Here the CDR3 reads CASSYTGGGSPLHF. DNA of the CDR3: TGTGCCAGCAGTTACACAGGGGGGGGATCACCCCTCCACTTT.

This chain connects TRBV12-3 or TRBV12-4 to TRBJ2-1, with 12 bases that match TRBD2. The junction had 4 bases not matched to a gene; V was cut back by 5 bases and J by 5 bases. The CDR3 consists of 15 residues. As DNA, the CDR3 is TGTGCCAGCAGTGTACGGACTAGCGGGGACAATGAGCAGTTCTTC. Amino acids: CASSVRTSGDNEQFF.

This clonotype was found many times. The chain couples TRBV27 to TRBJ2-4; D is possibly TRBD2 (6 bases). Deletions cut 6 bases from V and 3 bases from J, with 15 bases between. The CDR3 totals 15 residues. Germline V gene data show CDR1 as MNHEY and CDR2 as SMNVEV (reference sequence). This CDR3 is CASRQGLSGKNIQYF. CDR3 sequence (DNA): TGTGCCAGCAGGCAGGGACTTTCAGGCAAAAACATTCAGTACTTC.

The chain has TRBV7-2 and TRBJ2-5; 7 nucleotides agree with TRBD2. With V trimmed by 3 bases and J by 5 bases, 12 bases remained unmatched. Germline CDR1 and CDR2: SGHTA and FQGNSA. The CDR3 extends over 16 amino acids. DNA for the CDR3: TGTGCCAGCAGCTTGGCCTCCGGGGGGACTCTGGAGACCCAGTACTTC. It specifies CASSLASGGTLETQYF.